Below are 25 T cell receptor beta chains sequenced from a single sample in a study of T cell responses to AZD1222 COVID-19 vaccine. The assay was immunoSEQ multiplex PCR, and TCRdb's table has in-frame clones only and misses some. This sample has more than 85,000 clones, with around 87% found just once. The sequences come from peripheral blood, collected 28 days after the second AZD1222 dose. The receptors derive from an adult who received the AZD1222 COVID-19 vaccine.

The gene calls are TRBV27 and TRBJ1-5, with a weak D call TRBD1 (5 bases). Germline-derived CDR1 and CDR2 are MNHEY and SMNVEV (reference sequence). V gave up 0 bases and J gave up 1 base, with 19 bases separating them. The CDR3 has 19 residues. The CDR3 DNA reads TGTGCCAGCAGTTTATCGGCCAGGGTTCCCTTCCTCAGCAATCAGCCCCAGCATTTT. Translating gives CASSLSARVPFLSNQPQHF.

This clone occurred once. V gene TRBV5-5 combines with J gene TRBJ1-5, with D possibly being TRBD1 (5 bases). The germline CDR1 and CDR2 sequences are SGHKS and YYEKEE (reference sequence). This CDR3 spans 16 amino acids. V was pared by 0 bases and J by 1 base, with 11 bases between. The CDR3 bases are TGTGCCAGCAGCTTGGAGGCGTCAGGGAGCAATCAGCCCCAGCATTTT. This codes for CASSLEASGSNQPQHF.

The rearrangement uses TRBV19 and TRBJ2-6; D unclear. The germline CDR1 and CDR2 sequences are LNHDA and SQIVND (reference sequence). This CDR3 is built from 16 residues. Trimming left V 3 bases short and J 2 bases short, with 11 bases between. CDR3 sequence reads: CASSIWDLAGANVLTF. The CDR3 coding sequence is TGTGCCAGTAGTATTTGGGATCTGGCTGGGGCCAACGTCCTGACTTTC.

V is TRBV30 and J is TRBJ1-1; weak D call: TRBD1 (5 bases). Looked up from germline, CDR1 is GTSNPN and CDR2 is SVGIG (reference sequence). The V gene lost 2 bases and the J gene lost 3 bases, with 10 bases spanning the gap. This CDR3 has 13 amino acids. In DNA, the CDR3 is TGTGCCTGGAGTCAGGGTAGGGACACTGAAGCTTTCTTT. This codes for CAWSQGRDTEAFF.

V is TRBV28 and J is TRBJ2-3; D uncertain. The length of the CDR3 is 13 residues. Germline CDR1 MDHEN, CDR2 SYDVKM. Trimming removed 2 bases from V and 3 bases from J, with 6 bases in between. The CDR3 sequence: CASSLLGTDTQYF. In DNA, the CDR3 is TGTGCCAGCAGTTTACTGGGGACAGATACGCAGTATTTT.

The count of this clone is one. The chain employs TRBV6-2 or TRBV6-3 and TRBJ1-5; D is possibly TRBD1 (6 bases). Germline CDR1 MNHEY, CDR2 SVGEGT. The germline V and J ends were trimmed by 0 bases and 0 bases, with 12 bases remaining between them. The CDR3 consists of 17 residues. The CDR3 is CASSYSGRGYSNQPQHF. CDR3 DNA: TGTGCCAGCAGTTACTCTGGCAGGGGTTATAGCAATCAGCCCCAGCATTTT.

The CDR3 spells CASSQGGGRLDEQFF. The CDR3 bases are TGTGCCAGCAGCCAGGGAGGGGGCCGGTTAGATGAGCAGTTCTTC. The genes are TRBV5-4 and TRBJ2-1, with D possibly being TRBD1 or TRBD2 (7 bases each). The ends were cut back, 4 bases at V and 8 bases at J, with 19 bases in the middle. The CDR3 spans 15 residues. The germline CDR1 and CDR2 sequences are SGHNT and YYREEE (reference sequence).

The J gene is TRBJ1-6, the V gene TRBV6-5; D not resolved. The V end was cut by 0 bases, the J end by 10 bases, with 7 bases between. The CDR3 is 13 residues long. CDR1 is MNHEY, CDR2 SVGAGI, per germline. CDR3 sequence reads: CASSYSGESPLHF. CDR3 nucleotide sequence: TGTGCCAGCAGTTACTCCGGCGAGTCACCCCTCCACTTT.

The chain couples TRBV12-5 to TRBJ2-1; 11 bases are a match to TRBD2. In germline, CDR1 is LGHNT, CDR2 FRNRAP. The CDR3 totals 15 residues. With V trimmed by 6 bases and J by 5 bases, 6 bases remained unmatched. The DNA for the CDR3 is TGTGCTAGTGGCCTAGGGACTAGCGGCCACAATGAGCAGTTCTTC. Amino acid sequence: CASGLGTSGHNEQFF.

This clone was detected a few times. This chain joins TRBV30 and TRBJ1-3; D remains ambiguous. Germline-derived CDR1 and CDR2 are GTSNPN and SVGIG (reference sequence). The CDR3 extends over 12 amino acids. Trimming removed 0 bases at V and 4 bases at J, with 4 bases between. The CDR3 sequence: CAWSVVGNTIYF. In DNA, the CDR3 is TGTGCCTGGAGTGTCGTCGGAAACACCATATATTTT.

Only one count was recorded for this clone. V is TRBV6-2 or TRBV6-3 and J is TRBJ1-5; D possibly corresponds to TRBD1 (5 bases). Germline V gene lookup returns CDR1 MNHEY and CDR2 SVGEGT. V was cut by 0 bases and J by 4 bases, with 16 bases left in between. CDR3 length equals 17 residues. The CDR3 bases are TGTGCCAGCAGTTACTCGAAGACGGGACTCCTGAATCAGCCCCAGCATTTT. Protein sequence: CASSYSKTGLLNQPQHF.

The rearrangement uses TRBV29-1 and TRBJ1-1; 7 nucleotides align to TRBD1. Unmatched junction bases numbered 6, after V lost 3 bases and J lost 5 bases. The CDR3 loop spans 13 amino acids. Per the germline V gene, CDR1 is SQVTM and CDR2 is ANQGSEA. The CDR3 coding sequence is TGCAGCGTTGACGGGGCAGGGGGTACTGAAGCTTTCTTT. It is translated as CSVDGAGGTEAFF.

The V and J genes are TRBV14 and TRBJ1-4; 7 nucleotides match TRBD1. Trimming took 4 bases from V and 5 from J; bases not matched to a gene: 7. This CDR3 is 15 amino acids long. The germline gives CDR1 SGHDN, CDR2 FVKESK. CDR3 sequence: CASSRRQGSNEKLFF. CDR3 DNA sequence: TGTGCCAGCAGCCGCAGACAGGGCTCGAATGAAAAACTGTTTTTT. Complete variable domain (other parts from reference TRBV14 and TRBJ1-4): EAGVTQFPSHSVIEKGQTVTLRCDPISGHDNLYWYRRVMGKEIKFLLHFVKESKQDESGMPNNRFLAERTGGTYSTLKVQPAELEDSGVYFCASSRRQGSNEKLFFGSGTQLSVL.

V gene TRBV13 combines with J gene TRBJ1-6; unclear D gene. This CDR3 has 16 residues. Germline CDR1 and CDR2: PRHDT and FYEKMQ (reference sequence). Trimming shortened V by 0 bases and J by 5 bases, and 11 bases separated the two germline ends. The CDR3 DNA follows: TGTGCCAGCAGCTTAGGACCGGCGGGAGATAATTCACCCCTCCACTTT. This encodes CASSLGPAGDNSPLHF. Full variable domain (remainder filled in from reference TRBV13 and TRBJ1-6): AAGVIQSPRHLIKEKRETATLKCYPIPRHDTVYWYQQGPGQDPQFLISFYEKMQSDKGSIPDRFSAQQFSDYHSELNMSSLELGDSALYFCASSLGPAGDNSPLHFGNGTRLTVT.

The genes are TRBV9 and TRBJ2-7; D is unclear. Trimming stripped 0 bases from V and 0 bases from J, with 4 bases between. CDR3 length equals 13 residues. Germline V gene data show CDR1 as SGDLS and CDR2 as YYNGEE. The CDR3 coding sequence is TGTGCCAGCAGCGTAGGTAGCTCCTACGAGCAGTACTTC. Its translation is CASSVGSSYEQYF.

J is TRBJ1-2 and V is TRBV2; 9 bases agree with TRBD1. The CDR3 loop spans 13 amino acids. Germline CDR1 SNHLY, CDR2 FYNNEI. The junction had 3 bases not matched to a gene; V was cut back by 6 bases and J by 4 bases. The CDR3 reads CASSRGQGYGYTF. The CDR3 DNA sequence: TGTGCCAGCAGCCGGGGACAGGGCTATGGCTACACCTTC. The whole variable domain, remainder taken from reference TRBV2 and TRBJ1-2, is EPEVTQTPSHQVTQMGQEVILRCVPISNHLYFYWYRQILGQKVEFLVSFYNNEISEKSEIFDDQFSVERPDGSNFTLKIRSTKLEDSAMYFCASSRGQGYGYTFGSGTRLTVV.

The V call is TRBV27, the J call TRBJ1-1, with 8 bases identical to TRBD1. Germline-derived CDR1 and CDR2 are MNHEY and SMNVEV (reference sequence). Trimming cost V 6 bases and J 5 bases; bases outside gene matches: 14. The CDR3 is 16 amino acids. The CDR3 region is CASRTFGQGFITEAFF. The CDR3 nucleotides read TGTGCCAGCAGAACATTTGGACAGGGCTTTATTACTGAAGCTTTCTTT.

This chain uses TRBV2 with TRBJ2-1, with 12 bases that match TRBD1. The CDR3 extends over 15 amino acids. Germline assignment: CDR1 SNHLY and CDR2 FYNNEI. With V trimmed by 10 bases and J by 7 bases, 11 bases remained unmatched. The CDR3 loop reads CANQQMGQGANEQFF. DNA for the CDR3: TGTGCCAACCAGCAAATGGGACAGGGGGCTAATGAGCAGTTCTTC. Full variable domain (remainder filled in from reference TRBV2 and TRBJ2-1): EPEVTQTPSHQVTQMGQEVILRCVPISNHLYFYWYRQILGQKVEFLVSFYNNEISEKSEIFDDQFSVERPDGSNFTLKIRSTKLEDSAMYFCANQQMGQGANEQFFGPGTRLTVL.

The chain couples TRBV11-2 to TRBJ2-7, with 8 bases identical to TRBD1. The V gene's germline CDR1 is SGHAT and CDR2 FQNNGV. CDR3 length equals 13 residues. V shed 9 bases, J shed 3 bases, and the junction held 7 bases outside the gene matches. The CDR3 coding sequence is TGTGCCAGTCGCCGGGACAGGTTCTACGAGCAGTACTTC. Translated: CASRRDRFYEQYF.

The chain has TRBV7-8 and TRBJ1-5; D unresolved. Germline values: CDR1 SGHVS, CDR2 FQNEAQ. The CDR3 has 15 residues. Between the trimmed V and J ends, which lost 1 base and 7 bases, there was a span of 14 bases. The CDR3 spells CASSLDMGVRQPQHF. Written as DNA, the CDR3 is TGTGCCAGCAGCTTAGATATGGGAGTTAGGCAGCCCCAGCATTTT. Full variable domain (rest looked up from reference TRBV7-8 and TRBJ1-5): GAGVSQSPRYKVAKRGQDVALRCDPISGHVSLFWYQQALGQGPEFLTYFQNEAQLDKSGLPSDRFFAERPEGSVSTLKIQRTQQEDSAVYLCASSLDMGVRQPQHFGDGTRLSIL.

The rearrangement joins TRBV15 to TRBJ2-7; no definite D call. Germline V gene lookup returns CDR1 LNHNV and CDR2 YYDKDF (reference sequence). Trimming shortened V by 5 bases and J by 3 bases, and 14 bases separated the two germline ends. The CDR3 sequence is 14 residues long. This CDR3 reads CATSSSRFGYEQYF. In DNA form, the CDR3 reads TGTGCCACCAGCTCATCAAGGTTCGGCTACGAGCAGTACTTC.

This chain connects TRBV19 to TRBJ2-1, with 11 bases identical to TRBD2. The CDR3 sequence is 16 residues long. V trimming: 6 bases; J trimming: 3 bases; junction bases outside the gene matches: 7. Germline CDR1 reads LNHDA; CDR2 reads SQIVND (reference sequence). The CDR3 DNA reads TGTGCCAGTAGGGAAGGGACTAGCGGAATCTACAATGAGCAGTTCTTC. This encodes CASREGTSGIYNEQFF.

As DNA, the CDR3 is TGTGCCAGCAGTGAAGGGCGGATGAACACTGAAGCTTTCTTT. Its protein is CASSEGRMNTEAFF. The V call is TRBV2, the J call TRBJ1-1; D not resolved. The CDR3 consists of 14 residues. Germline lookup yields CDR1 SNHLY and CDR2 FYNNEI. V lost 1 base, J lost 0 bases, and 6 bases lay in between.

This chain uses TRBV4-3 with TRBJ2-2; no definite D call. The germline V and J ends were trimmed by 3 bases and 2 bases, with 13 bases remaining between them. CDR1 is LGHNA, CDR2 YSLEER, per germline. CDR3 length: 16 residues. CDR3 DNA sequence: TGCGCCAGCAGCCATTCCGTAAACCTCAACACCGGGGAGCTGTTTTTT. Its protein is CASSHSVNLNTGELFF.

The chain joins TRBV19 to TRBJ2-7; possibly TRBD2 for D (5 bases). CDR1 is LNHDA and CDR2 is SQIVND in the germline V gene (reference sequence). The CDR3 is 17 amino acids. V was pared by 6 bases and J by 5 bases, with 26 bases between. CDR3 region: CASSHVASAGFGNEQYF. The CDR3 nucleotides read TGTGCCAGTAGCCACGTAGCGTCGGCCGGTTTTGGGAACGAGCAGTACTTC.